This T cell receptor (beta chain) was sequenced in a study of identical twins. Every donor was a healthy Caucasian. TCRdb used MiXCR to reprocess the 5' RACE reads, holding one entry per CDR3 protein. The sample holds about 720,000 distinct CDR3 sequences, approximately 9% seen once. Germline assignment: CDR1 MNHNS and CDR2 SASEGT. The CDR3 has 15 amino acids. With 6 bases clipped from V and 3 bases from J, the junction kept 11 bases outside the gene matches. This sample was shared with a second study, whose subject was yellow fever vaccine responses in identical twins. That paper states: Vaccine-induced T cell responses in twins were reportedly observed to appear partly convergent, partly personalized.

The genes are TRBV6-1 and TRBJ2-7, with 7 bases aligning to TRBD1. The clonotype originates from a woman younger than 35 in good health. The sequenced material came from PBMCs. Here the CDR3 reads CASRRWTGPYYEQYF. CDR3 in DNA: TGTGCCAGCAGAAGATGGACAGGCCCGTACTACGAGCAGTACTTC.